This TCR beta chain was found in a study of T cells in Graves' hyperthyroidism and ophthalmopathy. Absence of ophthalmopathy progression within 18 months defined stable Graves' hyperthyroidism. Uncontrolled infection, other autoimmune disease, pregnancy or lactation barred patients from enrollment. Clinical symptoms, serum thyroxine, TRAb, thyroid ultrasound and orbital computed tomography informed diagnoses. RNA transcripts gave rise to amplified TCR beta CDR3 regions. The HTBI primer set was used in a first-round RT-PCR of the TCR CDR3. TCRdb re-derived calls from the multiplex PCR reads in MiXCR, one entry per CDR3 protein. The sample comprises hundreds of thousands of distinct CDR3 sequences, roughly 50% of which are singletons, and just over 8% rests with the top ten. This clonotype came up many times. The sequencing input was peripheral blood or thyroid tissue (not recorded which). This receptor was taken from a woman under 30 with Graves' hyperthyroidism.

This CDR3 is CSVEESGRGYASYTF. CDR3 sequence (DNA): TGCAGCGTTGAAGAGTCGGGGAGGGGATACGCAAGCTACACCTTC. This chain links TRBV29-1 with TRBJ1-2, with D perhaps matching TRBD1 (5 bases). The ends were cut back, 0 bases at V and 9 bases at J, with 20 bases in the middle. Germline V gives CDR1 SQVTM, CDR2 ANQGSEA. The CDR3 extends over 15 amino acids.